This T cell receptor (beta chain) derives from a study of human T cells and chemical hapten exposure. Background on the study: Patients, mostly women, had alopecia areata, alopecia totalis or alopecia universalis.

Time point denoted: pre-sensitization, week 0. Treatment specified: therapeutic diphenylcyclopropenone sensitization with weekly scalp DPC. The V gene end was trimmed by 5 bases and the J gene end by 7 bases; junction bases not matched to a gene: 6. This CDR3 is 14 amino acids long. Looked up from germline, CDR1 is WSHSY and CDR2 is SAAADI. The study, taken as a whole, reports: DPC sensitization did not alter TCRs above 1 in 1000 frequency.

Within the library, unique molecular identifiers were attached to each individual cDNA molecule. TCRdb re-called the RACE reads through MiXCR, storing one row per CDR3 protein. The table includes 65,000 to 70,000 distinct CDR3 sequences, 10% to 11% detected once. This clonotype has just a few counts. No antigen is known for it. This TCR came from a woman aged 45-60 years with alopecia areata. Some clones in this sample may be carry-over from other donors' samples. The chain combines TRBV10-2 with TRBJ2-7, with 12 bases lining up with TRBD2. Here the sequenced sample was whole blood, taken in connection with sensitization to the hapten diphenylcyclopropenone (DPC). The CDR3 reads CASSLAGGPREQYF. For the CDR3, the DNA is TGCGCCAGCAGTCTAGCGGGAGGGCCCAGGGAGCAGTACTTC.